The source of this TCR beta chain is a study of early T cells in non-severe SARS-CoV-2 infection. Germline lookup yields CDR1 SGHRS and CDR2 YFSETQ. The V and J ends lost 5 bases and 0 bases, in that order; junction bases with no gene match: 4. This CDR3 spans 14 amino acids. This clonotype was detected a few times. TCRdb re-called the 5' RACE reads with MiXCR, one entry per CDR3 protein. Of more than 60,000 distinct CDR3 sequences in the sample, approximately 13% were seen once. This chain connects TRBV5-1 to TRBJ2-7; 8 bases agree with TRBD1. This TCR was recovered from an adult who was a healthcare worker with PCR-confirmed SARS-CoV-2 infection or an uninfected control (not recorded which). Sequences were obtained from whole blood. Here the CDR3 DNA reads TGCGCCAGCAGGCCCGGGACAGGCTCCTACGAGCAGTACTTC. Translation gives CASRPGTGSYEQYF.